The 20 T cell receptor beta chains below come from one sample, sequenced in a study of OX40 agonist ivuxolimab in advanced cancers. Libraries were prepared by immunoSEQ multiplex PCR; TCRdb keeps only in-frame clonotypes and omits some of them. Found here are approximately 79,000 clones, approximately 90% of them singletons; the top ten hold over 6.5%. The material was CD4+ or CD8+ T cells sorted from blood, obtained in a trial of the OX40 agonist ivuxolimab. The source of these receptors is an adult with an advanced solid tumor such as melanoma, head and neck, liver or kidney cancer.

The chain combines TRBV19 with TRBJ2-1; D remains ambiguous. V was pared by 2 bases and J by 7 bases, with 9 bases between. Germline lookup yields CDR1 LNHDA and CDR2 SQIVND (reference sequence). CDR3 size: 13 residues. This CDR3 reads CASSISSWNEQFF. CDR3 coding DNA: TGTGCCAGTAGTATAAGTTCTTGGAATGAGCAGTTCTTC. The full variable domain, in which reference TRBV19 and TRBJ2-1 provide the parts outside the CDR3, is DGGITQSPKYLFRKEGQNVTLSCEQNLNHDAMYWYRQDPGQGLRLIYYSQIVNDFQKGDIAEGYSVSREKKESFPLTVTSAQKNPTAFYLCASSISSWNEQFFGPGTRLTVL.

J is TRBJ2-3 and V is TRBV9; D gene unclear. The V gene lost 4 bases and the J gene lost 3 bases, with 15 bases spanning the gap. Germline assignment: CDR1 SGDLS and CDR2 YYNGEE. This CDR3 is 15 amino acids long. DNA for the CDR3: TGTGCCAGCAGCCTCTATGACATCTCGACAGATACGCAGTATTTT. As protein: CASSLYDISTDTQYF.

The sample holds a few counts of this clone. The chain employs TRBV5-5 and TRBJ2-7; 10 positions match TRBD1. The CDR3 runs to 13 residues. Germline trimming cut 4 bases from V and 5 bases from J; bases unmatched to any gene: 3. Germline V lookup: CDR1 SGHKS, CDR2 YYEKEE (reference sequence). CDR3 loop: CASSGQGVHEQYF. CDR3 DNA: TGTGCCAGCAGCGGACAGGGGGTCCACGAGCAGTACTTC.

The rearrangement uses TRBV19 and TRBJ2-1; TRBD1 matches at 9 bases. The CDR3 is 14 amino acids. V trimming: 7 bases; J trimming: 6 bases; junction bases outside the gene matches: 7. Looked up from germline, CDR1 is LNHDA and CDR2 is SQIVND (reference sequence). The CDR3 here is CASKDRGFLNEQFF. CDR3 sequence (DNA): TGTGCCAGTAAAGACAGGGGGTTCCTCAATGAGCAGTTCTTC.

This rearrangement joins TRBV27 to TRBJ1-6, with D uncertain. V lost 6 bases and J lost 4, with 13 bases in between. Looked up from germline, CDR1 is MNHEY and CDR2 is SMNVEV (reference sequence). The CDR3 consists of 15 residues. The CDR3 coding sequence is TGTGCCAGCAGCCCGACACAGCTATATAATTCACCCCTCCACTTT. Encoded protein: CASSPTQLYNSPLHF.

CDR3 amino acids: CASSQPYRDRVSPYNEQFF. The CDR3 coding sequence is TGTGCCAGCAGCCAACCCTACCGGGACAGGGTGTCCCCCTACAATGAGCAGTTCTTC. The gene calls are TRBV11-2 and TRBJ2-1; TRBD1 agrees at 9 bases. Germline lookup yields CDR1 SGHAT and CDR2 FQNNGV. The CDR3 is made up of 19 amino acids. V was pared by 5 bases and J by 2 bases, with 16 bases of the junction left unmatched.

This clone was detected a few times. The genes are TRBV19 and TRBJ1-2; D is unresolved. Trimming took off 5 bases at V and 3 bases at J, with 13 bases between the two ends. Germline CDR1 and CDR2: LNHDA and SQIVND (reference sequence). This CDR3 spans 14 amino acids. The CDR3 DNA reads as TGTGCCAGTAGTCCTCCCGGGCCACACTATGGCTACACCTTC. It encodes CASSPPGPHYGYTF. Supplemented by reference TRBV19 and TRBJ1-2, the full variable domain reads DGGITQSPKYLFRKEGQNVTLSCEQNLNHDAMYWYRQDPGQGLRLIYYSQIVNDFQKGDIAEGYSVSREKKESFPLTVTSAQKNPTAFYLCASSPPGPHYGYTFGSGTRLTVV.

This sequence joins TRBV6-1 and TRBJ2-7; 7 bases line up with TRBD2. The length of the CDR3 is 12 residues. In germline, CDR1 is MNHNS, CDR2 SASEGT. Unmatched junction bases numbered 5, after V lost 8 bases and J lost 4 bases. CDR3 in amino acids: CASLWGGYEQYF. The CDR3 coding sequence is TGTGCCAGCTTGTGGGGGGGGTACGAGCAGTACTTC.

The chain is built from TRBV9 and TRBJ1-1; D possibly corresponds to TRBD1 (5 bases). The length of the CDR3 is 15 residues. V shed 3 bases and J shed 0 bases, with 12 bases lying between them. CDR1 SGDLS and CDR2 YYNGEE come from the germline V gene. CDR3 nucleotide sequence: TGTGCCAGCAGCGCGGGGGACGGTCTGAACACTGAAGCTTTCTTT. Its protein product is CASSAGDGLNTEAFF.

This clone was seen a single time. The chain joins TRBV27 to TRBJ2-1, with D possibly matching TRBD2 (5 bases). The CDR3 is 14 amino acids. Germline lookup yields CDR1 MNHEY and CDR2 SMNVEV (reference sequence). V dropped 2 bases and J dropped 7 bases, with 12 bases sitting between them. CDR3 DNA sequence: TGTGCCAGCAGTTTAATTATTAGAGGGAATGAGCAGTTCTTC. Translation gives CASSLIIRGNEQFF.

This chain links TRBV6-5 with TRBJ2-5, with D tentatively TRBD1 or TRBD2 (5 bases each). Between the trimmed V and J ends, which lost 3 bases and 5 bases, there was a span of 13 bases. The CDR3 consists of 14 residues. Germline CDR1 and CDR2: MNHEY and SVGAGI. The CDR3 region is CASSYTGTGETQYF. The CDR3 region has the DNA TGTGCCAGCAGTTATACGGGGACCGGGGAGACCCAGTACTTC.

The rearrangement links TRBV2 to TRBJ2-3, with 9 bases fitting TRBD2. The CDR3 consists of 18 residues. Germline V gene lookup returns CDR1 SNHLY and CDR2 FYNNEI. V was pared by 2 bases and J by 3 bases, with 12 bases of the junction left unmatched. DNA for the CDR3: TGTGCCAGCAGTGAAAATCTGAGCGGGGGGACGTCGACAGATACGCAGTATTTT. Amino acid sequence: CASSENLSGGTSTDTQYF.

The count of this clone is one. The rearrangement uses TRBV10-1 and TRBJ1-4, with 7 nucleotides matching TRBD1. Germline V gene sequence: CDR1 WNHNN, CDR2 SYGVQD (reference sequence). V was pared by 5 bases and J by 8 bases, with 8 bases of the junction left unmatched. The CDR3 is made up of 14 amino acids. CDR3 sequence: CASSRQGFGEKLFF. The CDR3 DNA follows: TGCGCCAGCAGTCGACAGGGTTTTGGGGAAAAACTGTTTTTT.

The rearrangement uses TRBV2 and TRBJ1-2; 8 positions agree with TRBD1. After removal of 7 bases from V and 8 bases from J, the junction contained 12 bases not matched to a gene. Per germline, CDR1 SNHLY and CDR2 FYNNEI. This CDR3 contains 14 residues. DNA of the CDR3: TGTGCCAGCACCTCGTGGACAGGGCTTGAGGGCTACACCTTC. It codes for CASTSWTGLEGYTF.

This sequence joins TRBV5-6 and TRBJ2-7, with D uncertain. The CDR3 sequence is 11 residues long. The V gene lost 5 bases and the J gene lost 5 bases, with 8 bases spanning the gap. Germline values: CDR1 SGHDT, CDR2 YYEEEE. This CDR3 reads CASSLSNEQYF. Here the CDR3 DNA reads TGTGCCAGCAGTTTAAGCAACGAGCAGTACTTC.

This chain joins TRBV29-1 and TRBJ2-7, with 12 bases aligning to TRBD1. J was trimmed by 5 bases and V by 6 bases; bases with no gene match: 2. Germline CDR1 and CDR2: SQVTM and ANQGSEA. The CDR3 length is 12 residues. CDR3 DNA sequence: TGCAGCGTGGGGACAGGGGGCCACGAGCAGTACTTC. Its translation: CSVGTGGHEQYF.

This rearrangement joins TRBV2 to TRBJ2-4; D is perhaps TRBD1 or TRBD2 (6 bases each). Germline-derived CDR1 and CDR2 are SNHLY and FYNNEI. CDR3 length equals 18 residues. The V end was cut by 5 bases, the J end by 0 bases, with 20 bases between. The CDR3 here is CASSPRGGTTLAKNIQYF. In nucleotides, the CDR3 is TGTGCCAGCAGTCCCCGAGGGGGGACAACTCTAGCCAAAAACATTCAGTACTTC.

This sequence joins TRBV6-6 and TRBJ2-5; D ambiguous. Germline values: CDR1 MNHNY, CDR2 SVGAGI (reference sequence). This CDR3 is 13 amino acids long. The V end lost 2 bases, the J end lost 1 base, and 5 bases lay between the germline ends. CDR3 sequence: CASSYQPQETQYF. The CDR3 region has the DNA TGTGCCAGCAGTTACCAGCCCCAAGAGACCCAGTACTTC.

The V call is TRBV7-9, the J call TRBJ1-1; 7 bases are shared with TRBD1. Germline trimming cut 6 bases from V and 1 base from J; bases unmatched to any gene: 8. Germline CDR1 SEHNR, CDR2 FQNEAQ (reference sequence). The CDR3 contains 15 residues. CDR3 sequence (DNA): TGTGCCAGCAGGCATGAGGGACAGTGGAACACTGAAGCTTTCTTT. Protein sequence: CASRHEGQWNTEAFF. Combining the CDR3 with reference TRBV7-9 and TRBJ1-1 gives the whole variable domain DTGVSQNPRHKITKRGQNVTFRCDPISEHNRLYWYRQTLGQGPEFLTYFQNEAQLEKSRLLSDRFSAERPKGSFSTLEIQRTEQGDSAMYLCASRHEGQWNTEAFFGQGTRLTVV.

Only one count was recorded for this clone. The V gene is TRBV11-2, the J gene TRBJ1-6, with 12 bases that match TRBD1. The J segment lost 8 bases and the V segment lost 2 bases, leaving 4 bases of the junction unmatched. The CDR3 has 16 amino acids. Germline CDR1 reads SGHAT; CDR2 reads FQNNGV. The CDR3 nucleotides are TGTGCCAGCAGCTTAAGGGACAGGGGGCTGGATTCACCCCTCCACTTT. Protein product: CASSLRDRGLDSPLHF.